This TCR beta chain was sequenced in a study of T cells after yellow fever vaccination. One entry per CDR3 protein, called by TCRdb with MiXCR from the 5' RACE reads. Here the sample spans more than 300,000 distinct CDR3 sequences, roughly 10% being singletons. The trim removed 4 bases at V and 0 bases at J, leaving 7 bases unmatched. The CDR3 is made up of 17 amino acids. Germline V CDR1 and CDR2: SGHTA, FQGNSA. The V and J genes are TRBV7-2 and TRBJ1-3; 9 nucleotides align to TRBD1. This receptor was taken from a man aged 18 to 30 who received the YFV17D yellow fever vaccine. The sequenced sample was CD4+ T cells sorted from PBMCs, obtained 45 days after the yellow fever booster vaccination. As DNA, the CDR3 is TGTGCCAGCAGCTCCAGGACAGGGGCTTACTCTGGAAACACCATATATTTT. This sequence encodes CASSSRTGAYSGNTIYF.